This entry features one TCR beta chain sequence. The CDR3 contains 13 residues. Per the germline V gene, CDR1 is SGHTA and CDR2 is FQGNSA. The J segment lost 3 bases and the V segment lost 3 bases, leaving 2 bases of the junction unmatched. As originally analysed: Reference gene primer amplification yielded estimated nucleated cell counts. TCRdb's copy holds only in-frame clones and misses some; the assay was immunoSEQ multiplex PCR. V and J calls and clone size are those listed in that table; D and trimming were worked out from the DNA. The table has over 120,000 clones, about three quarters seen once. This sample stems from a study of blood T cell repertoires in COVID-19. Across the study: Samples taken during acute and convalescent COVID-19 were collected in the United States, Italy and Spain. Sources were T cells, B-cell-depleted T cells, or PBMCs; the material itself was cDNA or gDNA.

What was sequenced was peripheral blood. The sequence derives from a woman aged 45-60 years with active or convalescent COVID-19. The rearrangement joins TRBV7-2 to TRBJ2-7; TRBD1 matches 7 bases. The CDR3 loop is CASSFGTDYEQYF. For the CDR3, the DNA is TGTGCCAGCAGCTTCGGGACAGACTACGAGCAGTACTTC.